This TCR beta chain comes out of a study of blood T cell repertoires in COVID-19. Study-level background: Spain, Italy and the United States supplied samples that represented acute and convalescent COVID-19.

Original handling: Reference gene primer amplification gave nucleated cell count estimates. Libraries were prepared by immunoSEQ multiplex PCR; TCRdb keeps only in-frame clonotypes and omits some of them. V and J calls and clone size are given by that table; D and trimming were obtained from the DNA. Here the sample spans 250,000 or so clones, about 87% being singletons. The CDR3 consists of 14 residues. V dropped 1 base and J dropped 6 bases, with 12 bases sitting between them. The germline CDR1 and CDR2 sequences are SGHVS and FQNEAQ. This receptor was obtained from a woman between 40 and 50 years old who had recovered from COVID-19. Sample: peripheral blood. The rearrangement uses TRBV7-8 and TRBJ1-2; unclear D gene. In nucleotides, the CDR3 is TGTGCCAGCAGCTTAGGGACCAGCGGCCATGGCTACACCTTC. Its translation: CASSLGTSGHGYTF. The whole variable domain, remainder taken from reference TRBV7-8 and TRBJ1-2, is GAGVSQSPRYKVAKRGQDVALRCDPISGHVSLFWYQQALGQGPEFLTYFQNEAQLDKSGLPSDRFFAERPEGSVSTLKIQRTQQEDSAVYLCASSLGTSGHGYTFGSGTRLTVV.